This TCR beta chain was identified during a study of Tregs in tolerant kidney transplant recipients. The protocol was immunoSEQ multiplex PCR, while the TCRdb copy is restricted to in-frame clones and leaves out a portion. The sample gives some 69,000 clones, roughly 84% of which show up once; approximately 4% is in the top ten. The CDR3 loop spans 12 amino acids. Between the trimmed V and J ends, which lost 5 bases and 0 bases, there was a span of 5 bases. Germline CDR1 SGHDN, CDR2 FVKESK. This clone has ten or more counts. Antigen specificity is unknown. Unstimulated regulatory T cells (CD4+CD25+CD127-), CD4+CD25- non-regulatory cells, CD4 and CD8 cells were FACS-sorted from thawed PBMCs. Findings and limits, study-wide: Few patients were studied, so findings need validation in larger groups. Activated donor B cell expansion appeared to reveal the most relevant donor-specific TCRbeta repertoire. Biological reproducibility was not directly addressed in this study.

The source is a human donor in good health. The J gene is TRBJ2-7, the V gene TRBV14; D is unclear. The sequenced material came from CD4+ T cells from blood. CDR3 in amino acids: CASSSNSYEQYF. The DNA of the CDR3 is TGTGCCAGCAGCTCAAACTCCTACGAGCAGTACTTC. The whole variable domain, filled in from reference TRBV14 and TRBJ2-7, reads EAGVTQFPSHSVIEKGQTVTLRCDPISGHDNLYWYRRVMGKEIKFLLHFVKESKQDESGMPNNRFLAERTGGTYSTLKVQPAELEDSGVYFCASSSNSYEQYFGPGTRLTVT.